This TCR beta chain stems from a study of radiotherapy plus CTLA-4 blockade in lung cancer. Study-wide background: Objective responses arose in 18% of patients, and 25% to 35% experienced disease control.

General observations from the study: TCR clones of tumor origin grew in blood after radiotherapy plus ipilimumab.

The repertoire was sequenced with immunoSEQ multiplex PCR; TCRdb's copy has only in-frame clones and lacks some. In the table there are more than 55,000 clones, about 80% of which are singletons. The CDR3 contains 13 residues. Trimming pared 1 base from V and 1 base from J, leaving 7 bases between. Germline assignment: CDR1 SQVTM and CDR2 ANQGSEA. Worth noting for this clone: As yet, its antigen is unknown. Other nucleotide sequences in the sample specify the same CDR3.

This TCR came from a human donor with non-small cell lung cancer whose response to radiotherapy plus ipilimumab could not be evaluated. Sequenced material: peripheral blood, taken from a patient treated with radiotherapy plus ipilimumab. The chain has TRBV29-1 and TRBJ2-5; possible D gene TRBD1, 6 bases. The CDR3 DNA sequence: TGCAGCGTTGAAGTGGGGGCCCAAGAGACCCAGTACTTC. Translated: CSVEVGAQETQYF.